The T cell receptor beta chain under discussion was sequenced for a study of lymphopenia after photon versus proton radiotherapy. General study points: A bigger post-nadir fall in TCR diversity correlated inversely with survival time in deceased patients. Under photons, naive T cells and diversity fell while effector/memory populations rose. Survival link was tested only in deceased patients; proton benefit remains a possibility.

Points on this clone: No antigen is known for it.

With 0 bases removed from V and 2 bases from J, the gap between germline ends came to 10 bases. Germline V gene data show CDR1 as SGHNT and CDR2 as YYREEE (reference sequence). The CDR3 is 15 amino acids. Produced via immunoSEQ multiplex PCR; TCRdb's table is partial and in-frame only. The sample shows 150,000 to 200,000 clones, about 85% of them seen only once. The origin of this receptor is a man aged 45 to 65 with gastric cancer. Sequenced here: peripheral blood, sampled from a patient treated with photon-based radiotherapy. The chain carries TRBV5-4 and TRBJ2-3; possible D gene TRBD2, 5 bases. The DNA for the CDR3 is TGTGCCAGCAGCTTGGACCGGGGTTACACAGATACGCAGTATTTT. Amino acids: CASSLDRGYTDTQYF.